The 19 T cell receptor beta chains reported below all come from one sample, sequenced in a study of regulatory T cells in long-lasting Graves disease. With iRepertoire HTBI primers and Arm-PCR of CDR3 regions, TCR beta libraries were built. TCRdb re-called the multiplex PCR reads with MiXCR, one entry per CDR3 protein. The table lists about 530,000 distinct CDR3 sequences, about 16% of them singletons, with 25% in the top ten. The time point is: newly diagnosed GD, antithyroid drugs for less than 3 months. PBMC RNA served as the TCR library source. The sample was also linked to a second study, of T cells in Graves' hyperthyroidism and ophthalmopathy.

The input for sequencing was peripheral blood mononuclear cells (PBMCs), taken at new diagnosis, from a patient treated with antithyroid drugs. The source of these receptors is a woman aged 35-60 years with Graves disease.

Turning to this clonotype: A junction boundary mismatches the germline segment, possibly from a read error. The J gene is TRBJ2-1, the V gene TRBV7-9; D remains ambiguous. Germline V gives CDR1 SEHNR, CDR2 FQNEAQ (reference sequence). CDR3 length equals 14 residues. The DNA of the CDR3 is TGTGCCAGCAGCTTAGCGCTAAGTAACAATGGGCAGTTCTTC. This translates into CASSLALSNNGQFF.

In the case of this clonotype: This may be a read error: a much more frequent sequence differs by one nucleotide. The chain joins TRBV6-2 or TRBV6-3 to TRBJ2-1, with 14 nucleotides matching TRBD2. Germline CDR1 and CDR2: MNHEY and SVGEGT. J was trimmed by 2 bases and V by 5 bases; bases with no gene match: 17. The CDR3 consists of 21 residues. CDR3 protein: CASSVWPVGTSGGPAYNEQFF. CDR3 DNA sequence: TGTGCCAGCAGTGTATGGCCCGTCGGGACTAGCGGGGGCCCAGCCTACAATGAGCAGTTCTTC.

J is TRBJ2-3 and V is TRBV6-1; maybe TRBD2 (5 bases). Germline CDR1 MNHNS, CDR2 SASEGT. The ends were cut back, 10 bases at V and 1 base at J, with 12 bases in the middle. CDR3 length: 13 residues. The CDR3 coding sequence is TGTGCCATAGGACTTGGGGGCACAGATACGCAGTATTTT. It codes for CAIGLGGTDTQYF.

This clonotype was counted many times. This chain's CDR3 is CASTTQGTYNSPLHF. The DNA of the CDR3 is TGTGCCAGCACCACCCAGGGTACCTATAATTCACCCCTCCACTTT. V gene TRBV2 combines with J gene TRBJ1-6; D is perhaps TRBD1 (5 bases). V lost 7 bases and J lost 2, with 12 bases in between. The CDR3 has 15 amino acids. Germline V gene lookup returns CDR1 SNHLY and CDR2 FYNNEI.

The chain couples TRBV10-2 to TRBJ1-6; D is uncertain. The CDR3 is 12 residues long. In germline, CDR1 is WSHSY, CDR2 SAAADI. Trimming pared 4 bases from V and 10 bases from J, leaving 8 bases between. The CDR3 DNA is TGCGCCAGCAGTGGGATCGGGTCACCCCTCCACTTT. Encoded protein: CASSGIGSPLHF.

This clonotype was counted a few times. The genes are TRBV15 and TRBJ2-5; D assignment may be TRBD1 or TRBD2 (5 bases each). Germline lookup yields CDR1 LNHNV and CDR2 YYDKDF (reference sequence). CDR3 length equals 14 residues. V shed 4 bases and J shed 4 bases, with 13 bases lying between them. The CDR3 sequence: CATSILGDPETQYF. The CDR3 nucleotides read TGTGCCACCAGCATACTCGGGGACCCAGAGACCCAGTACTTC.

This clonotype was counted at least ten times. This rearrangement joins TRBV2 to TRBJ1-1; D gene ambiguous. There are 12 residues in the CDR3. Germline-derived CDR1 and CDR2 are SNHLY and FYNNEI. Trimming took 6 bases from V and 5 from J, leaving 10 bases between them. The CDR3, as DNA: TGTGCCAGCAGAAAGTACGGAACTGAAGCTTTCTTT. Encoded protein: CASRKYGTEAFF.

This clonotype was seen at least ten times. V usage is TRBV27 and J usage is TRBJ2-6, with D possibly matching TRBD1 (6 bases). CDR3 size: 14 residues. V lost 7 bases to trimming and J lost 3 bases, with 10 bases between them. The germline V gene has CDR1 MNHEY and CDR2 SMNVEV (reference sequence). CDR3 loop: CASKTGYGANVLTF. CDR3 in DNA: TGTGCCAGCAAAACAGGGTATGGGGCCAACGTCCTGACTTTC.

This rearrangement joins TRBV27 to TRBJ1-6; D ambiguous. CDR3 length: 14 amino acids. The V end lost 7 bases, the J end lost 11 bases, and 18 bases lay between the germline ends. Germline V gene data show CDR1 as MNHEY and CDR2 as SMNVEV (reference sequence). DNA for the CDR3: TGTGCCAGCACCACCGACCGAGGGAAGGCACCCCTCCACTTT. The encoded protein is CASTTDRGKAPLHF.

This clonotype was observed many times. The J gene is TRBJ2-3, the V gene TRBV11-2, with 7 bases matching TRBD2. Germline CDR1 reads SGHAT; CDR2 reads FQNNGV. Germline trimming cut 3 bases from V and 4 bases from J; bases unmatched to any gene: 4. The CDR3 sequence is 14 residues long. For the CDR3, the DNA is TGTGCCAGCAGCTTTGGACTAGTCGCAGATACGCAGTATTTT. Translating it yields CASSFGLVADTQYF.

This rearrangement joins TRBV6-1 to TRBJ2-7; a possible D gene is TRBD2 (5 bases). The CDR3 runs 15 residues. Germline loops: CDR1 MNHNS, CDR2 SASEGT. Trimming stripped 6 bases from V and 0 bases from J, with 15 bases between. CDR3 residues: CASSLTPGNSYEQYF. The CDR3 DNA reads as TGTGCCAGCAGCCTAACCCCCGGGAACTCCTACGAGCAGTACTTC.

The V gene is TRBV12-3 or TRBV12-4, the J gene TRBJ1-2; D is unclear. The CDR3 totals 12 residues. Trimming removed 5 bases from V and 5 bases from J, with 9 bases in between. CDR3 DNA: TGTGCCAGCAGTAAGGACGGGTATGGCTACACCTTC. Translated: CASSKDGYGYTF.

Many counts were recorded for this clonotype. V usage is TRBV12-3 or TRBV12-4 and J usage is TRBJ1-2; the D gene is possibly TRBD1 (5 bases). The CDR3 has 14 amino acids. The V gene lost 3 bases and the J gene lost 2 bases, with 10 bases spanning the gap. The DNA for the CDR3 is TGTGCCAGCAGTTTTCGGGGGATCAACTATGGCTACACCTTC. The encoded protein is CASSFRGINYGYTF.

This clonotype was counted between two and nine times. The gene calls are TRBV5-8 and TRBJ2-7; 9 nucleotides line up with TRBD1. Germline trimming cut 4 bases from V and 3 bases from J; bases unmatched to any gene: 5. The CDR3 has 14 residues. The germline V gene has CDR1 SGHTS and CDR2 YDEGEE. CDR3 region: CASSSRDRVYEQYF. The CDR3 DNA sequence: TGTGCCAGCAGCAGCCGGGACAGGGTCTACGAGCAGTACTTC.

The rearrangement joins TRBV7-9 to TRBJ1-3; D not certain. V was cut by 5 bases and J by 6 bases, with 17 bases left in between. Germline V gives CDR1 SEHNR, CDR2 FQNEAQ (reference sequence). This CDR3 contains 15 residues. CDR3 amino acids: CASSVVSGLENTIYF. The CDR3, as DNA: TGTGCCAGCAGCGTTGTCAGCGGTTTAGAAAACACCATATATTTT.

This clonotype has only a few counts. This CDR3 is CAITPGPPSTDTQYF. The CDR3 nucleotides read TGTGCCATCACCCCGGGACCTCCTAGCACAGATACGCAGTATTTT. The V and J genes are TRBV10-3 and TRBJ2-3; the D call may be TRBD1 or TRBD2 (5 bases each). The CDR3 is 15 residues long. Per germline, CDR1 ENHRY and CDR2 SYGVKD. Trimming pared 7 bases from V and 0 bases from J, leaving 14 bases between.

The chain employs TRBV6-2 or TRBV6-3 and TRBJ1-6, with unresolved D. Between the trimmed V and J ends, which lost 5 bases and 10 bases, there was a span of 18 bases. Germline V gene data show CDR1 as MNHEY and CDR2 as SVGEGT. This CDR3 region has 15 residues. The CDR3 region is CASSEAGGLLSPLHF. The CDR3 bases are TGTGCCAGCAGTGAAGCGGGAGGGTTACTGTCACCCCTCCACTTT.

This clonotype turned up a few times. Here the CDR3 DNA reads TGTGCCAGCAGTGAGACAGGGGTCGGAAACACCATATATTTT. It is translated as CASSETGVGNTIYF. This chain uses TRBV6-1 with TRBJ1-3, with TRBD1 matching over 8 bases. Germline CDR1 MNHNS, CDR2 SASEGT. Losses at the gene ends were 3 bases for V and 4 bases for J; bases not matched to a gene: 2. The CDR3 sequence is 14 residues long.

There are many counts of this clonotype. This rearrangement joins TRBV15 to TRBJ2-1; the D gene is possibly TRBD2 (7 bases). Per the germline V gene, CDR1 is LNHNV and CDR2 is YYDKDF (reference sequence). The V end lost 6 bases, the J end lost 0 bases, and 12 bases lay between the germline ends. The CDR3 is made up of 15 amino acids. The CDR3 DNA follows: TGTGCCACCAGACCCGGGGGGCTCTCCTACAATGAGCAGTTCTTC. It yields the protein CATRPGGLSYNEQFF.